The present entry profiles one T cell receptor (beta chain) with its context. Antigen unknown. Separate from the approximately 670-subject first cohort was the approximately 120-subject validation cohort, to which the donors belonged. The CDR3 has 17 residues. Germline CDR1 reads SGDLS; CDR2 reads YYNGEE. The V gene lost 0 bases and the J gene lost 2 bases, with 15 bases spanning the gap. Repertoires were generated with immunoSEQ multiplex PCR, while TCRdb's copy carries only in-frame clones and drops some. The sample has about 73,000 clones; around 90% are singletons. This specimen comes from a study of cytomegalovirus exposure and HLA in healthy donors. Study observations and caveats: Subsequent analysis found a tendency for first-cohort TCR clusters to co-occur within the approximately 130 validation repertoires. A list of 150 or so TCR beta chains associated with cytomegalovirus was given. Usually a TCR sequence was rare, but some public TCRs were found in many donors.

The sequence derives from a woman aged 18 to 35 in good health and CMV-seropositive. Material for sequencing was PBMCs. The chain links TRBV9 to TRBJ2-1; perhaps TRBD1 as D (5 bases). CDR3 DNA sequence: TGTGCCAGCAGCGTAGCGGCAGCCTCACAGGCCTACAATGAGCAGTTCTTC. Its protein product is CASSVAAASQAYNEQFF.